The TCR beta chain described here comes from a study of blood T cells in healthy people across ages. The study, taken as a whole, reports: Researchers report that TCR beta diversity correlated strongly with naive T cell percentage. Donors of long life had a larger count of naive CD4+ cells and greater diversity than aged donors.

It was with a sample-barcoded 5' primer and a J-beta primer mix that a second PCR of roughly 7 to 12 cycles was run. Each CDR3 protein is one row after TCRdb ran MiXCR on the 5' RACE reads. This sample carries 1.5 million to 2 million distinct CDR3 sequences, about 50% of them seen once, and the ten largest clones take approximately 2%. V lost 0 bases to trimming and J lost 6 bases, with 11 bases between them. Germline CDR1 reads MNHNY; CDR2 reads SVGAGI (reference sequence). This CDR3 contains 14 residues. Concerning this clonotype: Its antigen is unknown.

The source material was blood. This TCR came from a woman between 40 and 55 years old in good health. The rearrangement links TRBV6-6 to TRBJ1-2; weak D call: TRBD1 (6 bases). The CDR3 sequence: CASSYSQGQNGYTF. CDR3 bases: TGTGCCAGCAGTTACTCCCAGGGGCAGAATGGCTACACCTTC.